The 9 T cell receptor beta chains reported below all come from one sample, sequenced in a study of blood T cell repertoires in COVID-19. Only in-frame clones appear in the TCRdb table, and some are missing; sequencing was by immunoSEQ multiplex PCR. The sample contains 50,000 to 65,000 clones, over 90% of which appear only once. The material sequenced was peripheral blood. All receptors derive from a man aged 50 or older with active COVID-19.

The J gene is TRBJ2-1, the V gene TRBV9; possible D gene TRBD2, 5 bases. V was pared by 3 bases and J by 6 bases, with 13 bases between. The germline gives CDR1 SGDLS, CDR2 YYNGEE. The CDR3 contains 14 residues. This CDR3 reads CASSDRDPPNEQFF. CDR3 nucleotide sequence: TGTGCCAGCAGCGACCGGGATCCACCCAATGAGCAGTTCTTC.

V is TRBV18 and J is TRBJ2-4, with 8 bases that match TRBD1. J gave up 0 bases and V 2 bases, and 9 bases lay outside the gene matches. CDR1 and CDR2 (germline): KGHSH, LQKENI. The CDR3 has 18 amino acids. The CDR3 region has the DNA TGTGCCAGCTCACCATTAACCGGGACAGGCATAGCCAAAAACATTCAGTACTTC. Translated: CASSPLTGTGIAKNIQYF.

With regard to this clone: The junction departs from the called germline gene at one end, perhaps through a read error. The chain couples TRBV28 to TRBJ1-5; D gene unclear. CDR1 MDHEN and CDR2 SYDVKM come from the germline V gene. This CDR3 has 15 residues. The CDR3 region is CASILAGRSNQPQHF. CDR3 in DNA: TGTGCCAGCATTTTAGCTGGTCGGAGCAATCAGCCCCAGCATTTT.

The CDR3 DNA reads as TGCGCCAGCAGCCAAGCGTACCCGGTAAACCAAGAGACCCAGTACTTC. It codes for CASSQAYPVNQETQYF. This chain joins TRBV4-3 and TRBJ2-5; D unclear. The CDR3 covers 16 residues. V lost 1 base and J 0 bases, leaving 12 bases between the germline ends. Germline values: CDR1 LGHNA, CDR2 YSLEER.

This rearrangement joins TRBV28 to TRBJ1-1; D is undetermined. This CDR3 region has 14 residues. Trimming removed 6 bases from V and 0 bases from J, with 11 bases in between. Germline lookup yields CDR1 MDHEN and CDR2 SYDVKM. CDR3 in DNA: TGTGCCAGCAGATACAGCACCATGAACACTGAAGCTTTCTTT. Protein product: CASRYSTMNTEAFF. Supplemented by reference TRBV28 and TRBJ1-1, the full variable domain reads DVKVTQSSRYLVKRTGEKVFLECVQDMDHENMFWYRQDPGLGLRLIYFSYDVKMKEKGDIPEGYSVSREKKERFSLILESASTNQTSMYLCASRYSTMNTEAFFGQGTRLTVV.

The chain combines TRBV6-2 or TRBV6-3 with TRBJ2-3, with a tentative D call TRBD1 (7 bases). Germline V gene lookup returns CDR1 MNHEY and CDR2 SVGEGT. Trimming pared 0 bases from V and 4 bases from J, leaving 14 bases between. This CDR3 comprises 16 residues. Here the CDR3 DNA reads TGTGCCAGCAGTTACTCCCGTTCAGGGGGGTCAGATACGCAGTATTTT. As protein: CASSYSRSGGSDTQYF.

In DNA form, the CDR3 reads TGCGCCAGCAGCTTCCGAACCCGGACAGGGGGCAATCAGCCCCAGCATTTT. It codes for CASSFRTRTGGNQPQHF. The rearrangement links TRBV5-1 to TRBJ1-5, with 9 positions matching TRBD1. Germline CDR1 reads SGHRS; CDR2 reads YFSETQ. CDR3 length: 17 residues. V gave up 2 bases and J gave up 2 bases; unmatched junction bases: 8. Complete variable domain (other parts from reference TRBV5-1 and TRBJ1-5): KAGVTQTPRYLIKTRGQQVTLSCSPISGHRSVSWYQQTPGQGLQFLFEYFSETQRNKGNFPGRFSGRQFSNSRSEMNVSTLELGDSALYLCASSFRTRTGGNQPQHFGDGTRLSIL.

V gene TRBV9 combines with J gene TRBJ2-2; 10 nucleotides agree with TRBD2. V shed 4 bases and J 1 base; nucleotides not matched to a gene: 4. Germline CDR1 and CDR2: SGDLS and YYNGEE. The CDR3 consists of 16 residues. CDR3: CASSPSGGKNTGELFF. In nucleotides, the CDR3 is TGTGCCAGCAGCCCTAGCGGGGGAAAGAACACCGGGGAGCTGTTTTTT.

The V and J genes are TRBV5-4 and TRBJ2-2; D possibly corresponds to TRBD1 (6 bases). The germline V gene encodes CDR1 SGHNT and CDR2 YYREEE (reference sequence). V dropped 2 bases and J dropped 5 bases, with 16 bases sitting between them. The CDR3 has 16 residues. CDR3 sequence reads: CASSLPQGGATGELFF. DNA of the CDR3: TGTGCCAGCAGCTTACCACAGGGTGGCGCGACCGGGGAGCTGTTTTTT.